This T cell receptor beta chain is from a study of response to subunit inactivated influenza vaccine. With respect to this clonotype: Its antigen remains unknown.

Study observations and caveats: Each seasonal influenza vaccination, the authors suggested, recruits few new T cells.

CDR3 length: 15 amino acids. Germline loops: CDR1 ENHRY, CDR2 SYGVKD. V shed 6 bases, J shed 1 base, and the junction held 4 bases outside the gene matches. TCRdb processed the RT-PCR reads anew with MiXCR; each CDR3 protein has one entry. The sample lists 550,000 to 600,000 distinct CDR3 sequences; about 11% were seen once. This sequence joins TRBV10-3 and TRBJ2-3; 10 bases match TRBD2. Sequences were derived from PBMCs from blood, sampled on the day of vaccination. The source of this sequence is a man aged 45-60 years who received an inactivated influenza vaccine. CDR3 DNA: TGTGCCATCAGCTCTAGCGGGGGCCGCACAGATACGCAGTATTTT. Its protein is CAISSSGGRTDTQYF.